The subject of this entry is one T cell receptor beta chain. Its cognate antigen is unknown. The source of the sample is a study of T cell responses to AZD1222 COVID-19 vaccine. V lost 0 bases and J lost 0, with 10 bases in between. The CDR3 length is 15 residues. Germline assignment: CDR1 SGHRS and CDR2 YFSETQ. Broader study findings: Reportedly, nearly half of unique spike TCRs recognized epitopes outside B.1.351/B.1.1.7 mutations.

Sequenced by immunoSEQ multiplex PCR; TCRdb stores in-frame clones only, minus some. Of 100,000 to 150,000 clones in the sample, around 84% were seen once. This specimen was peripheral blood, taken on day 0 of AZD1222 vaccination. The chain employs TRBV5-1 and TRBJ2-7; D possibly corresponds to TRBD2 (6 bases). The clonotype comes from an adult in good health. In nucleotides, the CDR3 is TGCGCCAGCAGCTTGGTTGTCGGGAGCTCCTACGAGCAGTACTTC. The encoded protein is CASSLVVGSSYEQYF.